This T cell receptor beta chain was sequenced in a study of control samples from healthy donors and cancer patients. The CDR3 contains 15 residues. Trimming took 7 bases from V and 5 from J, leaving 20 bases between them. CDR1 MDHEN and CDR2 SYDVKM come from the germline V gene. The table came from immunoSEQ multiplex PCR; TCRdb's copy has only in-frame clones and leaves some out. The sample contains fewer than 200,000 clones, about 87% of which appear only once. Sequencing was performed on blood. This sequence was found in a man aged 30 to 45 in good health. The J gene is TRBJ2-5, the V gene TRBV28; D is possibly TRBD1 (6 bases). This CDR3 is CASTSQTGQAETQYF. The CDR3 region has the DNA TGTGCCAGCACATCCCAAACGGGACAAGCCGAGACCCAGTACTTC. Looking up the rest from reference TRBV28 and TRBJ2-5 gives the full variable domain: DVKVTQSSRYLVKRTGEKVFLECVQDMDHENMFWYRQDPGLGLRLIYFSYDVKMKEKGDIPEGYSVSREKKERFSLILESASTNQTSMYLCASTSQTGQAETQYFGPGTRLLVL.